A single sample is the source of the 11 T cell receptor beta chains below, sequenced in a study of blood T cell repertoires in COVID-19. The method was immunoSEQ multiplex PCR; TCRdb's version includes in-frame clones alone and lacks a portion of them. The sample lists approximately 220,000 clones, around 87% occurring once. The sequenced sample was PBMCs or T cells enriched from blood (not recorded which). These receptors came from a woman aged 18-29 years in a cohort exposed to, infected with or recovered from COVID-19 (not recorded which).

This chain connects TRBV24-1 to TRBJ2-7; 7 bases map to TRBD2. V was pared by 5 bases and J by 2 bases, with 5 bases of the junction left unmatched. The CDR3 contains 14 residues. Germline CDR1 reads KGHDR; CDR2 reads SFDVKD. The CDR3 here is CATSASGVTYEQYF. The DNA of the CDR3 is TGTGCCACCAGTGCCAGCGGGGTAACCTACGAGCAGTACTTC.

This clone has only one observation. The rearrangement links TRBV4-1 to TRBJ1-4; D gene unclear. Germline V gives CDR1 MGHRA, CDR2 YSYEKL. The V end lost 1 base, the J end lost 4 bases, and 13 bases lay between the germline ends. This CDR3 contains 16 residues. In DNA, the CDR3 is TGCGCCAGCAGCCAAGGTATCGGTGCCGGTAATGAAAAACTGTTTTTT. Its protein product is CASSQGIGAGNEKLFF.

CDR3 sequence reads: CASSRQEIYGYTF. CDR3 nucleotides: TGTGCCAGCTCGCGACAGGAGATATATGGCTACACCTTC. The chain uses TRBV18 and TRBJ1-2; TRBD1 is a possible D gene (6 bases). Germline-derived CDR1 and CDR2 are KGHSH and LQKENI. V was cut by 6 bases and J by 5 bases, with 13 bases left in between. This CDR3 spans 13 amino acids.

The V gene is TRBV7-3, the J gene TRBJ1-2, with 9 bases that match TRBD1. CDR3 length: 14 residues. CDR1 is SGHTA and CDR2 is FQGTGA in the germline V gene. V lost 5 bases to trimming and J lost 5 bases; unmatched junction nucleotides: 6. The CDR3 reads CASSPGGTGYGYTF. CDR3 DNA sequence: TGTGCCAGCAGCCCCGGTGGGACAGGGTATGGCTACACCTTC.

The CDR3 here is CASSLRVSEAFF. For the CDR3, the DNA is TGTGCCAGCAGCTTGCGGGTTTCTGAAGCTTTCTTT. This chain connects TRBV5-8 to TRBJ1-1; D not certain. V lost 1 base and J 6 bases, leaving 7 bases between the germline ends. Germline values: CDR1 SGHTS, CDR2 YDEGEE. This CDR3 has 12 amino acids.

The chain carries TRBV9 and TRBJ2-3; D is unclear. The CDR3 consists of 13 residues. Germline V gives CDR1 SGDLS, CDR2 YYNGEE. CDR3 in amino acids: CASSFGHTDTQYF. Here the CDR3 DNA reads TGTGCTTCATCTTTTGGCCACACAGATACGCAGTATTTT.

The chain carries TRBV18 and TRBJ2-7; D ambiguous. The CDR3 length is 12 residues. Germline loops: CDR1 KGHSH, CDR2 LQKENI. V was trimmed by 3 bases and J by 0 bases, leaving 3 bases between them. CDR3 sequence (DNA): TGTGCCAGCTCACCTAGCTCCTACGAGCAGTACTTC. Encoded protein: CASSPSSYEQYF. The whole variable domain, filled in from reference TRBV18 and TRBJ2-7, reads NAGVMQNPRHLVRRRGQEARLRCSPMKGHSHVYWYRQLPEEGLKFMVYLQKENIIDESGMPKERFSAEFPKEGPSILRIQQVVRGDSAAYFCASSPSSYEQYFGPGTRLTVT.

The sample holds one count of this clone. V is TRBV19 and J is TRBJ2-7; D not certain. This CDR3 has 14 amino acids. CDR1 is LNHDA, CDR2 SQIVND, per germline (reference sequence). V lost 1 base and J 0 bases, leaving 7 bases between the germline ends. CDR3 coding DNA: TGTGCCAGTAGTATAGCAGAAAGCTCCTACGAGCAGTACTTC. Amino acid sequence: CASSIAESSYEQYF.

CDR3: CASSSRTREEAFF. The CDR3 DNA reads as TGCGCCAGCAGCTCCCGAACTAGGGAGGAGGCTTTCTTT. V is TRBV5-1 and J is TRBJ1-1; unclear D gene. This CDR3 has 13 residues. V was cut by 3 bases and J by 11 bases, with 17 bases left in between. Germline CDR1 SGHRS, CDR2 YFSETQ.

The genes are TRBV6-5 and TRBJ2-3; TRBD1 matches at 7 bases. The V gene's germline CDR1 is MNHEY and CDR2 SVGAGI. The CDR3 extends over 12 amino acids. After removal of 5 bases from V and 7 bases from J, the junction contained 3 bases not matched to a gene. CDR3 nucleotides: TGTGCCAGCAGTCGACAGGGTCATACGCAGTATTTT. Amino acids: CASSRQGHTQYF.

The J gene is TRBJ2-1, the V gene TRBV29-1, with 11 bases identical to TRBD2. With 6 bases clipped from V and 8 bases from J, the junction kept 6 bases outside the gene matches. CDR3 length: 13 amino acids. CDR1 and CDR2 (germline): SQVTM, ANQGSEA. CDR3 sequence reads: CSVGTSGLYEQFF. The CDR3 nucleotides are TGCAGCGTCGGGACTAGCGGCCTATATGAGCAGTTCTTC.